The entry that follows covers one T cell receptor beta chain sequence. As processed by the authors: Scientists estimated how many nucleated cells there were by amplifying reference gene primers. TCRdb's copy holds only in-frame clones and misses some; the assay was immunoSEQ multiplex PCR. V and J calls and clone size are as listed in that table; D and trimming were resolved from the DNA. Of 400,000 to 450,000 clones listed, about 90% are singletons. This record belongs to a study of blood T cell repertoires in COVID-19. The CDR3 runs to 16 residues. J gave up 0 bases and V 4 bases, and 5 bases lay outside the gene matches. Germline CDR1 reads SGHTA; CDR2 reads FQGNSA.

V gene TRBV7-2 combines with J gene TRBJ2-1; 8 bases are shared with TRBD2. The specimen sequenced was PBMCs or T cells enriched from blood (not recorded which). The sequence derives from a man between 18 and 29 years old who had recovered from COVID-19. CDR3 loop: CASSSLAGGSYNEQFF. In DNA form, the CDR3 reads TGTGCCAGCAGCTCCCTAGCGGGTGGCTCCTACAATGAGCAGTTCTTC.